The clone carrying this TCR beta chain was found many times. The sample comes from a study of T cells in Graves' hyperthyroidism and ophthalmopathy. Researchers amplified the TCR beta CDR3 regions from RNA transcripts. Primed by the HTBI set, a first-round RT-PCR was run on the TCR CDR3. TCRdb independently ran MiXCR on the multiplex PCR reads; one entry per CDR3 protein. Altogether roughly 500,000 distinct CDR3 sequences are present, about half being singletons, with the ten largest covering under 20%. The CDR3 totals 14 residues. V was shortened by 7 bases and J by 6 bases, with 15 bases between the two germline ends. Per germline, CDR1 SNHLY and CDR2 FYNNEI.

The source is an adult woman with Graves' disease, either hyperthyroidism or ophthalmopathy (not recorded which). Source material: peripheral blood or thyroid tissue (not recorded which). The chain uses TRBV2 and TRBJ2-2; unclear D gene. The CDR3 region is CASNIDRLSGELFF. The CDR3, as DNA: TGTGCCAGCAATATAGACCGACTCTCCGGGGAGCTGTTTTTT.